The rows below give T cell receptor beta chains drawn from one sample of a study of cytomegalovirus exposure and HLA in healthy donors. Some clones are missing from TCRdb's copy, which holds only in-frame ones; the method was immunoSEQ multiplex PCR. Among about 140,000 clones listed, approximately 80% were seen once. Sequencing input: PBMCs. These receptors were collected from a man aged 25-45 years in good health and CMV-seropositive. Both conserved end residues are part of each CDR3. D genes are given only for firm matches. Clone size is shown for a subset of rows, as once, few, many or a class of expanded clone.

abundance	d_gene	v_gene	j_gene	CDR3aa	CDR3nt
medium-sized	.	TRBV19	TRBJ1-1	CASSSTVGTEAFF	TGTGCCAGTAGTAGCACAGTGGGTACTGAAGCTTTCTTT
.	.	TRBV7-2	TRBJ2-2	CASSLLATGELFF	TGTGCCAGCAGCTTATTGGCAACCGGGGAGCTGTTTTTT
.	TRBD2	TRBV7-8	TRBJ2-5	CASSLRLAGYQETQYF	TGTGCCAGCAGCCTTCGACTAGCGGGTTACCAAGAGACCCAGTACTTC
.	.	TRBV5-1	TRBJ2-1	CASSLAGESWNEQFF	TGCGCCAGCAGCTTGGCCGGGGAGAGTTGGAATGAGCAGTTCTTC
.	.	TRBV5-6	TRBJ1-5	CASSLDAGDQPQHF	TGTGCCAGCAGCTTGGATGCAGGGGATCAGCCCCAGCATTTT
once	TRBD2	TRBV7-3	TRBJ2-2	CASSQRTSGSPGELFF	TGTGCCAGCAGCCAACGGACTAGCGGGAGTCCCGGGGAGCTGTTTTTT
.	TRBD1	TRBV15	TRBJ2-1	CATKTGTGGSNEQFF	TGTGCCACCAAAACCGGGACAGGGGGATCCAATGAGCAGTTCTTC
.	TRBD2	TRBV2	TRBJ2-7	CASRWDREVHEQYF	TGTGCCAGCCGCTGGGACCGGGAGGTCCACGAGCAGTACTTC
.	.	TRBV25-1	TRBJ2-2	CASSGVQFNTGELFF	TGTGCCAGCAGTGGGGTACAGTTCAACACCGGGGAGCTGTTTTTT
once	.	TRBV30	TRBJ2-7	CAWSSSDYEQYF	TGTGCCTGGAGTTCTAGCGACTACGAGCAGTACTTC
.	TRBD1	TRBV5-6	TRBJ1-5	CASSIQGNQPQHF	TGTGCCAGCAGCATACAGGGGAATCAGCCCCAGCATTTT